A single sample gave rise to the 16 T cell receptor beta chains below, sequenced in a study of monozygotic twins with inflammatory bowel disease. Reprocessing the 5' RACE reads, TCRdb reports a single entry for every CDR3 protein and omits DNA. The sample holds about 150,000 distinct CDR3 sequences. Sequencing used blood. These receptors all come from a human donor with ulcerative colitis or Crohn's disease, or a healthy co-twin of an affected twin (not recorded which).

This CDR3 is CASSSLGGVVGYTF. The chain links TRBV7-2 to TRBJ1-2; lacking DNA, the TRBD1 call made by TCRdb goes unchecked. The length of the CDR3 is 14 residues. Per germline, CDR1 SGHTA and CDR2 FQGNSA. Looking up the rest from reference TRBV7-2 and TRBJ1-2 gives the full variable domain: GAGVSQSPSNKVTEKGKDVELRCDPISGHTALYWYRQSLGQGLEFLIYFQGNSAPDKSGLPSDRFSAERTGGSVSTLTIQRTQQEDSAVYLCASSSLGGVVGYTFGSGTRLTVV.

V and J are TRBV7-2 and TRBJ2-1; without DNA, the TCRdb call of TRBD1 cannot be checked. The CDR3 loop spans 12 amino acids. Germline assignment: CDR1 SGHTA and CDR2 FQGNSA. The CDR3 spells CASRPGEHEQFF.

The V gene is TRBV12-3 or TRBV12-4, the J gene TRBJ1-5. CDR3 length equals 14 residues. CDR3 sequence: CASSLTISNQPQHF.

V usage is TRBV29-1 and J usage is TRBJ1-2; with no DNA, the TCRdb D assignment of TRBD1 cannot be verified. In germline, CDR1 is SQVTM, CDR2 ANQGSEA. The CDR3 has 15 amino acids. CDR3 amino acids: CSVEEGRDRAGGYTF.

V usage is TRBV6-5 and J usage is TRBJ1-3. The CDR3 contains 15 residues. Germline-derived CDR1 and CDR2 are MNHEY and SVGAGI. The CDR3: CASSYTSTSGNTIYF.

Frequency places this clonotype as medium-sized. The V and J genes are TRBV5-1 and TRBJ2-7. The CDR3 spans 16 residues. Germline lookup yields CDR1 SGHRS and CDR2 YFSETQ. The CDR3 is CASSLGRDRASYEQYF.

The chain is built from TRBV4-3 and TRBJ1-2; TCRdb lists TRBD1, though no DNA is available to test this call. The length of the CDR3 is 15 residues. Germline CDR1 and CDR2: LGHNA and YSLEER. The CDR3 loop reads CASSHLTGTFSGYTF.

The CDR3 is CSARGRASGKVDNEQFF. The genes are TRBV20-1 and TRBJ2-1; with no DNA, the TCRdb D assignment of TRBD2 cannot be verified. This CDR3 contains 17 residues. Per germline, CDR1 DFQATT and CDR2 SNEGSKA (reference sequence).

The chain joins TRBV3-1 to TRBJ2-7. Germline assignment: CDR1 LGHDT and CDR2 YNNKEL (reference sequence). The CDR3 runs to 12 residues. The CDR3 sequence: CASSQAYYEQYF.

CDR3 region: CASSLSPGGYYEQYF. The chain carries TRBV27 and TRBJ2-7; the D call of TRBD1 rests on TCRdb alone, since no DNA is present to check it. The germline V gene encodes CDR1 MNHEY and CDR2 SMNVEV (reference sequence). The CDR3 is 15 residues long.

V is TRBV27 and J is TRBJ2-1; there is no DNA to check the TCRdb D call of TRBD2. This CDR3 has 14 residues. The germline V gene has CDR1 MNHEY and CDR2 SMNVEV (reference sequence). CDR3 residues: CASSFTRSNNEQFF.

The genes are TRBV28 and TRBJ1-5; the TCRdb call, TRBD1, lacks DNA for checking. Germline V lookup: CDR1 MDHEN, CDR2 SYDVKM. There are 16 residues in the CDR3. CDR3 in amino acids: CASRSPQGLDNQPQHF.

Here the CDR3 reads CASSSIGTHTQETQYF. V gene TRBV5-1 combines with J gene TRBJ2-5. Germline values: CDR1 SGHRS, CDR2 YFSETQ. This CDR3 contains 16 residues.

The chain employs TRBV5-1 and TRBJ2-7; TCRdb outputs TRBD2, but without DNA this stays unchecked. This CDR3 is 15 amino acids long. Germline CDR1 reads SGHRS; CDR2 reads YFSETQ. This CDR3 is CASSLSSGSSFEQYF.

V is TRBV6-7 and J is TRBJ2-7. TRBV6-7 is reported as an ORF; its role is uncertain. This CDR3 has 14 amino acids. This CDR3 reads CASSYSSSVCEQYF.

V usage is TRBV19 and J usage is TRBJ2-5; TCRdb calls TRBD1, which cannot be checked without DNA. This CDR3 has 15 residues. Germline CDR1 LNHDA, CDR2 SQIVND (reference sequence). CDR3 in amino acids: CASSMVGVPQETQYF.